The 31 T cell receptor beta chains below all came from one sample that was sequenced in a study of T cell responses to AZD1222 COVID-19 vaccine. Assay: immunoSEQ multiplex PCR; the TCRdb copy retains only in-frame clones and omits some. The table records tens of thousands of clones, 87% of them present only once. The material sequenced was peripheral blood, taken 28 days after the second AZD1222 dose. These TCRs come from an adult who received the AZD1222 COVID-19 vaccine.

The V and J genes are TRBV18 and TRBJ2-1; 7 bases line up with TRBD2. Trimming took 0 bases from V and 2 from J; bases not matched to a gene: 1. CDR3 length: 15 amino acids. In germline, CDR1 is KGHSH, CDR2 LQKENI. The CDR3 nucleotides are TGTGCCAGCTCACCACCCACTAGCGCCTACAATGAGCAGTTCTTC. It yields the protein CASSPPTSAYNEQFF. Full variable domain (rest looked up from reference TRBV18 and TRBJ2-1): NAGVMQNPRHLVRRRGQEARLRCSPMKGHSHVYWYRQLPEEGLKFMVYLQKENIIDESGMPKERFSAEFPKEGPSILRIQQVVRGDSAAYFCASSPPTSAYNEQFFGPGTRLTVL.

V and J are TRBV4-1 and TRBJ1-5; D not resolved. With 4 bases removed from V and 9 bases from J, the gap between germline ends came to 10 bases. Germline CDR1 reads MGHRA; CDR2 reads YSYEKL. This CDR3 is built from 12 residues. The CDR3 sequence is CASSLPGGPQHF. The CDR3 region has the DNA TGCGCCAGCAGCCTACCGGGCGGGCCCCAGCATTTT.

The chain is built from TRBV6-5 and TRBJ1-5; no clear D gene. Germline-derived CDR1 and CDR2 are MNHEY and SVGAGI. The V end lost 6 bases, the J end lost 0 bases, and 9 bases lay between the germline ends. This CDR3 region has 14 residues. CDR3 nucleotides: TGTGCCAGCAGCCCCACCTTTAGCAATCAGCCCCAGCATTTT. It yields the protein CASSPTFSNQPQHF.

The genes are TRBV7-8 and TRBJ2-1; D call uncertain. V was pared by 1 base and J by 4 bases, with 11 bases between. The CDR3 sequence is 15 residues long. Germline loops: CDR1 SGHVS, CDR2 FQNEAQ. Here the CDR3 DNA reads TGTGCCAGCAGCTTAGGTGTGGGATCTTACAATGAGCAGTTCTTC. Protein: CASSLGVGSYNEQFF.

The rearrangement joins TRBV7-9 to TRBJ2-2, with D possibly being TRBD2 (6 bases). Trimming pared 5 bases from V and 6 bases from J, leaving 28 bases between. The germline gives CDR1 SEHNR, CDR2 FQNEAQ (reference sequence). The CDR3 contains 19 residues. CDR3 sequence (DNA): TGTGCCAGCAGCCCGGCGGTCAGGAGGGGTGGACCCGCCGCCGGGGAGCTGTTTTTT. Amino acid sequence: CASSPAVRRGGPAAGELFF.

The chain is built from TRBV6-6 and TRBJ1-2, with 9 bases matching TRBD1. CDR3 length equals 12 residues. The germline gives CDR1 MNHNY, CDR2 SVGAGI (reference sequence). V lost 11 bases to trimming and J lost 9 bases; unmatched junction nucleotides: 10. Here the CDR3 reads CAVTPGTGRYTF. In DNA, the CDR3 is TGTGCCGTCACTCCCGGGACAGGGCGCTACACCTTC.

This chain's CDR3 is CASSLVVASGATGELFF. CDR3 DNA: TGTGCCAGCAGCTTAGTGGTGGCAAGTGGAGCCACCGGGGAGCTGTTTTTT. The chain uses TRBV7-8 and TRBJ2-2; no clear D. Looked up from germline, CDR1 is SGHVS and CDR2 is FQNEAQ. Trimming shortened V by 1 base and J by 4 bases, and 16 bases separated the two germline ends. CDR3 length equals 17 residues.

This clone came up a few times. This sequence joins TRBV5-6 and TRBJ2-7; unclear D gene. CDR3 size: 13 residues. The ends were cut back, 6 bases at V and 5 bases at J, with 15 bases in the middle. Germline-derived CDR1 and CDR2 are SGHDT and YYEEEE. The CDR3 reads CASIPAGGDEQYF. CDR3 coding DNA: TGTGCCAGCATCCCCGCCGGTGGGGACGAGCAGTACTTC.

The chain employs TRBV7-9 and TRBJ1-6; 10 nucleotides agree with TRBD1. The J segment lost 0 bases and the V segment lost 5 bases, leaving 4 bases of the junction unmatched. Germline assignment: CDR1 SEHNR and CDR2 FQNEAQ (reference sequence). The CDR3 consists of 17 residues. The CDR3 protein is CASSPDRGISYNSPLHF. The CDR3 region has the DNA TGTGCCAGCAGCCCGGACAGGGGGATCTCCTATAATTCACCCCTCCACTTT.

The chain has TRBV7-6 and TRBJ1-3; D perhaps matches TRBD1 (6 bases). Germline CDR1 SGHVS, CDR2 FNYEAQ. The CDR3 length is 14 residues. Trimming took 8 bases from V and 4 from J, leaving 15 bases between them. In nucleotides, the CDR3 is TGTGCCAGCTCCTCGGGGGCTACCGGAAACACCATATATTTT. Its protein product is CASSSGATGNTIYF.

This chain connects TRBV7-7 to TRBJ2-2; D not resolved. The germline gives CDR1 SSHAT, CDR2 FNYEAQ (reference sequence). The CDR3 runs 15 residues. CDR3 loop: CACRRGSGVTGELFF. CDR3 nucleotides: TGTGCTTGCAGAAGAGGCTCCGGAGTCACCGGGGAGCTGTTTTTT. Variable domain in full (rest from reference TRBV7-7 and TRBJ2-2): GAGVSQSPRYKVTKRGQDVTLRCDPISSHATLYWYQQALGQGPEFLTYFNYEAQPDKSGLPSDRFSAERPEGSISTLTIQRTEQRDSAMYRCACRRGSGVTGELFFGEGSRLTVL.

The chain has TRBV5-5 and TRBJ2-5; D unresolved. V lost 0 bases to trimming and J lost 2 bases, with 8 bases between them. Germline lookup yields CDR1 SGHKS and CDR2 YYEKEE (reference sequence). The CDR3 extends over 14 amino acids. This CDR3 reads CASSLVPEQETQYF. The DNA for the CDR3 is TGTGCCAGCAGCTTGGTGCCGGAACAAGAGACCCAGTACTTC.

The chain joins TRBV4-3 to TRBJ2-3; the match to TRBD2 covers 11 bases. Trimming at V came to 2 bases and at J to 6 bases, leaving 4 bases not matched to a gene. This CDR3 spans 15 amino acids. Per germline, CDR1 LGHNA and CDR2 YSLEER. CDR3 in DNA: TGCGCCAGCAGCCAAACTAGCGGGAGTGTCGATACGCAGTATTTT. Amino acids: CASSQTSGSVDTQYF.

In DNA form, the CDR3 reads TGCAGCGTCCCGACAGGGGCGAGATACAATGAGCAGTTCTTC. It yields the protein CSVPTGARYNEQFF. The chain joins TRBV29-1 to TRBJ2-1; 8 positions match TRBD1. J gave up 4 bases and V 6 bases, and 8 bases lay outside the gene matches. This CDR3 is 14 amino acids long. Germline CDR1 reads SQVTM; CDR2 reads ANQGSEA.

This clone was found a few times. J is TRBJ2-1 and V is TRBV7-3; TRBD2 matches at 8 bases. The length of the CDR3 is 17 residues. Germline V gene lookup returns CDR1 SGHTA and CDR2 FQGTGA. J was trimmed by 4 bases and V by 4 bases; bases with no gene match: 12. The CDR3 DNA reads TGTGCCAGCAGCTCAAATAGAGGTAGCGGGACTTACAATGAGCAGTTCTTC. Translating it yields CASSSNRGSGTYNEQFF.

This rearrangement joins TRBV28 to TRBJ1-5; D not certain. Germline CDR1 and CDR2: MDHEN and SYDVKM. The CDR3 totals 14 residues. Trimming removed 6 bases at V and 3 bases at J, with 12 bases between. Here the CDR3 reads CASRRHSLNQPQHF. CDR3 DNA sequence: TGTGCCAGCAGACGACACAGCCTCAATCAGCCCCAGCATTTT.

The chain links TRBV5-1 to TRBJ2-3, with D tentatively TRBD2 (5 bases). The V end lost 0 bases, the J end lost 2 bases, and 10 bases lay between the germline ends. The CDR3 extends over 15 amino acids. Germline assignment: CDR1 SGHRS and CDR2 YFSETQ. CDR3 nucleotides: TGCGCCAGCAGCTTGGCCAGCGGTCACACAGATACGCAGTATTTT. Translated, it gives CASSLASGHTDTQYF.

The J gene is TRBJ1-4, the V gene TRBV20-1; D perhaps matches TRBD1 (5 bases). This CDR3 has 11 residues. The V and J ends lost 5 bases and 8 bases respectively, with 9 bases between them. CDR1 and CDR2 (germline): DFQATT, SNEGSKA (reference sequence). For the CDR3, the DNA is TGCAGTGCTCGCTCAGGGGAAAAACTGTTTTTT. Protein product: CSARSGEKLFF.

The CDR3 DNA follows: TGTGCCAGCAGCACCGGGAGGGTAGAAGGCTACACCTTC. Translating gives CASSTGRVEGYTF. The chain uses TRBV7-2 and TRBJ1-2; no definite D call. CDR3 length: 13 amino acids. From germline, CDR1 is SGHTA and CDR2 FQGNSA. The V end lost 5 bases, the J end lost 8 bases, and 15 bases lay between the germline ends.

The chain is built from TRBV18 and TRBJ1-2, with D possibly matching TRBD1 (5 bases). The CDR3 is made up of 15 amino acids. The V end was cut by 2 bases, the J end by 5 bases, with 15 bases between. CDR1 is KGHSH, CDR2 LQKENI, per germline. The CDR3 DNA follows: TGTGCCAGCTCACCAGGAGGGACGGGGGGTTATGGCTACACCTTC. This gives the protein CASSPGGTGGYGYTF.

This chain links TRBV18 with TRBJ1-2; no definite D call. Trimming pared 1 base from V and 1 base from J, leaving 7 bases between. Germline V gene sequence: CDR1 KGHSH, CDR2 LQKENI. The CDR3 length is 14 residues. CDR3 bases: TGTGCCAGCTCACCACGGAACCTTAACTATGGCTACACCTTC. It yields the protein CASSPRNLNYGYTF.

V and J are TRBV10-3 and TRBJ2-2; D might be TRBD1 or TRBD2, each matching 5 bases. Trimming removed 7 bases at V and 4 bases at J, with 22 bases between. The CDR3 consists of 17 residues. CDR1 ENHRY and CDR2 SYGVKD come from the germline V gene. CDR3 amino acids: CAITEPGLSNITGELFF. The CDR3 DNA is TGTGCCATCACCGAACCGGGGCTATCTAATATCACCGGGGAGCTGTTTTTT.

The CDR3 DNA reads as TGTGCCAGCACTCTGGCCGCAGGGGGTATCTATGGCTACACCTTC. Translated: CASTLAAGGIYGYTF. The chain joins TRBV4-2 to TRBJ1-2, with 7 nucleotides matching TRBD1. The junction had 12 bases not matched to a gene; V was cut back by 7 bases and J by 4 bases. The CDR3 runs to 15 residues. Germline values: CDR1 LGHNA, CDR2 YNFKEQ.

The rearrangement links TRBV7-2 to TRBJ2-5; no clear D. This CDR3 comprises 12 residues. Germline assignment: CDR1 SGHTA and CDR2 FQGNSA. V was shortened by 5 bases and J by 10 bases, with 14 bases between the two germline ends. The CDR3 DNA follows: TGTGCCAGCAGCCGCACCTTACGCGGCCAGTACTTC. Translation: CASSRTLRGQYF.

The rearrangement links TRBV7-2 to TRBJ2-5; possibly TRBD1 or TRBD2 for D (7 bases each). Germline assignment: CDR1 SGHTA and CDR2 FQGNSA. V was clipped by 4 bases and J by 5 bases, with 17 bases between them. The CDR3 consists of 15 residues. CDR3 nucleotide sequence: TGTGCCAGCAGCTCCAGACAGGGAGGGCGGGAGACCCAGTACTTC. It is translated as CASSSRQGGRETQYF.

The chain uses TRBV7-3 and TRBJ2-2; a possible D gene is TRBD2 (6 bases). The CDR3 totals 16 residues. CDR1 is SGHTA and CDR2 is FQGTGA in the germline V gene. V dropped 1 base and J dropped 6 bases, with 15 bases sitting between them. The CDR3: CASSLMGGSPAGELFF. CDR3 bases: TGTGCCAGCAGCTTAATGGGGGGATCCCCGGCCGGGGAGCTGTTTTTT.

This chain connects TRBV29-1 to TRBJ1-4; D is possibly TRBD1 (6 bases). The V and J ends lost 6 bases and 7 bases respectively, with 21 bases between them. CDR3 size: 15 residues. The germline V gene encodes CDR1 SQVTM and CDR2 ANQGSEA. The CDR3 DNA follows: TGCAGCGTCCATGAGTGGGGGGGCTTAGGTGAAAAACTGTTTTTT. Protein product: CSVHEWGGLGEKLFF.

V gene TRBV14 combines with J gene TRBJ2-2, with 9 bases identical to TRBD2. The germline CDR1 and CDR2 sequences are SGHDN and FVKESK. With V trimmed by 0 bases and J by 6 bases, 5 bases remained unmatched. The CDR3 consists of 16 residues. The CDR3 DNA reads TGTGCCAGCAGCCAAGATAGCGGGAGTCTTTCCGGGGAGCTGTTTTTT. Protein: CASSQDSGSLSGELFF.

The J gene is TRBJ1-2, the V gene TRBV2; D ambiguous. The CDR3 covers 13 residues. Germline loops: CDR1 SNHLY, CDR2 FYNNEI. Trimming pared 6 bases from V and 5 bases from J, leaving 13 bases between. The chain's CDR3 is CASRGAPGYGYTF. CDR3 DNA sequence: TGTGCCAGCAGGGGCGCCCCGGGGTATGGCTACACCTTC.

The chain has TRBV28 and TRBJ1-1; possible D gene TRBD1, 6 bases. Trimming took 6 bases from V and 1 from J, leaving 18 bases between them. This CDR3 spans 16 amino acids. Germline V gives CDR1 MDHEN, CDR2 SYDVKM. CDR3 residues: CASRGRKGGGNTEAFF. CDR3 coding DNA: TGTGCCAGCAGAGGCAGGAAGGGAGGGGGGAACACTGAAGCTTTCTTT. Full variable domain (outside the CDR3, taken from reference TRBV28 and TRBJ1-1): DVKVTQSSRYLVKRTGEKVFLECVQDMDHENMFWYRQDPGLGLRLIYFSYDVKMKEKGDIPEGYSVSREKKERFSLILESASTNQTSMYLCASRGRKGGGNTEAFFGQGTRLTVV.

V usage is TRBV5-8 and J usage is TRBJ1-5; D is unclear. Germline V lookup: CDR1 SGHTS, CDR2 YDEGEE. The V end lost 1 base, the J end lost 2 bases, and 13 bases lay between the germline ends. This CDR3 contains 16 residues. CDR3 residues: CASSLPGVPGNQPQHF. The CDR3 DNA reads as TGTGCCAGCAGCTTGCCCGGGGTTCCGGGCAATCAGCCCCAGCATTTT.